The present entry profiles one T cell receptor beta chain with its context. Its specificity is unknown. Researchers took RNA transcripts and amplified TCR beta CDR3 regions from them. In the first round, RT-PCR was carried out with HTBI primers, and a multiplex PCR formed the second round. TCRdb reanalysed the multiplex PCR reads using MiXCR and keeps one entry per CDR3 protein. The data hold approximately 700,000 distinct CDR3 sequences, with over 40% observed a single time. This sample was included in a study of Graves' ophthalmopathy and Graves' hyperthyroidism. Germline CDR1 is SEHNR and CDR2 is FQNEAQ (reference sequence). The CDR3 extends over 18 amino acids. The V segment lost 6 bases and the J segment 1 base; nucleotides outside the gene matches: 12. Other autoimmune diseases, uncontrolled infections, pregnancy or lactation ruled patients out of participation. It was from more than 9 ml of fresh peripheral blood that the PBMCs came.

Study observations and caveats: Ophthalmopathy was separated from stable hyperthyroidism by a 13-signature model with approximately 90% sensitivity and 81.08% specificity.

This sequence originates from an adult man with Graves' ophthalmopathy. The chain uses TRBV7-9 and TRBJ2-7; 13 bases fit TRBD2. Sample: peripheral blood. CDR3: CASRPSGTSGGVSYEQYF. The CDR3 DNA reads TGTGCCAGCAGACCCTCCGGCACTAGCGGGGGGGTTTCCTACGAGCAGTACTTC.